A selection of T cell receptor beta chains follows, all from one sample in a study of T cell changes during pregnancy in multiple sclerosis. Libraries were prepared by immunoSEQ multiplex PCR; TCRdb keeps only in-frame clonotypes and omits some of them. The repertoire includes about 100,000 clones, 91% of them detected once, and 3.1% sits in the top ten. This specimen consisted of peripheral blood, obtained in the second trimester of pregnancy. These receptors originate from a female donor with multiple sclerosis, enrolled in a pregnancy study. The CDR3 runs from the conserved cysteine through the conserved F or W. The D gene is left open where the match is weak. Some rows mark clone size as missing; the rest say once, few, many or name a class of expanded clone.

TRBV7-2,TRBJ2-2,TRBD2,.,TGTGCCAGCAGCCTCGCCCGGACTAGCGGGAGGAAAACCGGGGAGCTGTTTTTT,CASSLARTSGRKTGELFF
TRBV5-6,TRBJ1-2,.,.,TGTGCCAGCAGCTCCGGGGGGGTTGGCTACACCTTC,CASSSGGVGYTF
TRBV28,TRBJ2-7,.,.,TGTGCCAGCAGTTTGTGGGCGGGATCCTCCTACGAGCAGTACTTC,CASSLWAGSSYEQYF
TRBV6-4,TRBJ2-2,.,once,TGTGCCAGCAGTGCGGTTCCAGGGGTTGGGACCGGGGAGCTGTTTTTT,CASSAVPGVGTGELFF
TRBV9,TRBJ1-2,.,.,TGTGCCAGCAGCGTGTGGGGCAGTCTCACAAGCTATGGCTACACCTTC,CASSVWGSLTSYGYTF
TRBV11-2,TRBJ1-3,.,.,TGTGCCAGCAGCTCGGACATTGGAAACACCATATATTTT,CASSSDIGNTIYF
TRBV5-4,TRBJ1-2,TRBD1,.,TGTGCCAGCAGCTCGGGACAGGGGGTTTATGGCTACACCTTC,CASSSGQGVYGYTF
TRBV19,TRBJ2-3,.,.,TGTGCCAGTAGTATATTGTTGAGGGATACGCAGTATTTT,CASSILLRDTQYF
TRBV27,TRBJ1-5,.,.,TGTGCCAGCAGTTTAGGGCCATATCAGCCCCAGCATTTT,CASSLGPYQPQHF
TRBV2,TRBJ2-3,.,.,TGTGCCAGCAGTGACACTAGCACAGATACGCAGTATTTT,CASSDTSTDTQYF
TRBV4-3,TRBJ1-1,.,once,TGCGCCAGCAGCCAAAAAGGGGGAGACACTGAAGCTTTCTTT,CASSQKGGDTEAFF
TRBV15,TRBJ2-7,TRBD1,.,TGTGCCACCAGCCGAAAACAGGGGTCTGGTTACGAGCAGTACTTC,CATSRKQGSGYEQYF
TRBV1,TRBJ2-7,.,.,TGCACCACCAAACTAGCGGGAGAAATCGACTACGAGCAGTACTTC,CTTKLAGEIDYEQYF
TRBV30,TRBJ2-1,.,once,TGTGCCTGGAGCAGAGCGATAAACAATGAGCAGTTCTTC,CAWSRAINNEQFF
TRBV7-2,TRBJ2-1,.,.,TGTGCCAGCAGCTTAGCGCGGGGCCTCTACAATGAGCAGTTCTTC,CASSLARGLYNEQFF
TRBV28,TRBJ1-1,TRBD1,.,TGTGCCAGCAGTTTTACATCTGCGGGAACAGGGGGCGAGACTGAAGCTTTCTTT,CASSFTSAGTGGETEAFF
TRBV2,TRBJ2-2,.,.,TGTGCCAGCAGGGTGACAGCGAACACCGGGGAGCTGTTTTTT,CASRVTANTGELFF
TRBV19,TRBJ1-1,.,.,TGTGCCAGTCAGGGGTCCCTCGTATCGGACACTGAAGCTTTCTTT,CASQGSLVSDTEAFF
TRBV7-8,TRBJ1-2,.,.,TGTGCCAGCAGTCCGAATACAGTTAACTATGGCTACACCTTC,CASSPNTVNYGYTF
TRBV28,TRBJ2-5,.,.,TGTGCCAGCAGTTTAGGTTGGAGCGGGCAAGAGACCCAGTACTTC,CASSLGWSGQETQYF
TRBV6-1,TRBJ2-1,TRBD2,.,TGTGCCAGCAGTGAACCCGCGGGACTAGCGGGGGGGGGTGAGCAGTTCTTC,CASSEPAGLAGGGEQFF
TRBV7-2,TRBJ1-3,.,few,TGTGCCAGCAGCCCCCCCAGCTCTGGAAACACCATATATTTT,CASSPPSSGNTIYF
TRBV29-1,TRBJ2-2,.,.,TGCAGCGTTGAACTAGCGATGAACACCGGGGAGCTGTTTTTT,CSVELAMNTGELFF
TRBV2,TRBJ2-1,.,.,TGTGCCAGCAAGGACAGAACCTACAATGAGCAGTTCTTC,CASKDRTYNEQFF
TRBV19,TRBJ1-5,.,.,TGTGCCAGTAGGGGGCGGGGGGCTGATCAGCCCCAGCATTTT,CASRGRGADQPQHF
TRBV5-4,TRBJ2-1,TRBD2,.,TGTGCCAGCAGCTTGGGACTAGCGGAAACCTACAATGAGCAGTTCTTC,CASSLGLAETYNEQFF
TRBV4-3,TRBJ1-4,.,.,TGCGCCAGCAGCCAATTGACAGCAACTAATGAAAAACTGTTTTTT,CASSQLTATNEKLFF
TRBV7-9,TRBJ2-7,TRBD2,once,TGTGCCAGCAGCGCGCATTGGGCCGGGACTAGCGGGTACGAGCAGTACTTC,CASSAHWAGTSGYEQYF
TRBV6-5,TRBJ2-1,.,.,TGTGCCAGCAGCATGAGCGGGCGCGGCAATGAGCAGTTCTTC,CASSMSGRGNEQFF